The sample holds one count of the clone carrying this T cell receptor (beta chain). Its antigen is still unknown. The data stem from a study of T cell responses to AZD1222 COVID-19 vaccine. Overall study findings and caveats: Researchers took repertoire samples only after the peak T cell response had come. Vaccine-associated CD4 TCRs ranged over spike, dominating at 160-218 and 743-854. Targeting of unmutated variant regions was reportedly seen in nearly half of spike-specific TCRs.

This CDR3 has 15 amino acids. Trimming shortened V by 4 bases and J by 2 bases, and 13 bases separated the two germline ends. Germline loops: CDR1 SGHDT, CDR2 YYEEEE. Sequencing was performed with immunoSEQ multiplex PCR; in TCRdb, only in-frame clones are kept and a portion is missing. The top ten clones hold approximately 4.8% of a sample with 30,000 to 35,000 clones, approximately 78% of them seen once. The sequence was collected from an adult who received the AZD1222 COVID-19 vaccine. The sample consisted of peripheral blood, taken 28 days after the second AZD1222 dose. This chain links TRBV5-6 with TRBJ2-1; D is uncertain. CDR3 nucleotides: TGTGCCAGCAGCCCTGATGCGGAAACCTACAATGAGCAGTTCTTC. Translation: CASSPDAETYNEQFF.